This TCR beta chain was recorded in a study of identical twins listed by TCRdb under 2016. About the study as a whole: The study deep-sequenced TCR alpha and beta repertoires from monozygotic twins, unrelated adults of various ages and cord blood to test whether fetal clonotypes persist. To rule out contamination, the twin experiments were replicated at different times with different library preparation protocols. General conclusions and limits of the study: In monozygotic twins, out-of-frame TCR alpha sharing was systematically underestimated by recombination models, although the models agreed with sharing between unrelated individuals. Compared with coincidental sharing between unrelated individuals, out-of-frame TCR alpha sequences shared between twins showed an excess of sequences with low generation probability. Excess twin sharing in beta out-of-frame sequences was weaker because fewer shared sequences lowered the signal-to-noise ratio. Zero-insertion analyses could be partly confounded by invariant T cells such as MAIT and iNKT, although diverse VJ usage argued against such confounding for most clonotypes. Conclusions relied on cross-sectional statistical analysis, since the same donors could not be followed over many years. Abundant cord blood beta clonotypes had fewer insertions, young adult naive repertoires showed a similar but weaker trend, and memory repertoires showed no such trend.

Every donor in the study was a healthy Caucasian. The twin cohort consisted of three pairs of female monozygotic twins, all aged roughly 18 to 29 years. CD4+ and CD8+ T cell populations were isolated with positive isolation kits from Invitrogen. The CDR3 runs 14 amino acids, cysteine and phenylalanine included. The entry retains the CDR3 DNA only, 42 bases that are in frame from base 1. A distance of 6 bases separates the germline ends of V and J, which lose 3 bases and 1 base respectively. Via the germline V gene, CDR1 is MGHRA and CDR2 YSYEKL. This clonotype showed up just a few times. What this receptor recognizes is not known. It has no much larger one-base neighbor in the sample; base qualities were not kept. Libraries came from 5' RACE. Sequenced using an Illumina HiSeq 2000. A universal primer binding site was added through template switching, and the final cDNA carried a unique molecular identifier so that TCR cDNA molecules could be counted accurately. Specific primers in the conserved constant-segment region were used to synthesize first-strand cDNA for TCR alpha and beta chains. To control for contamination, each cDNA library was double barcoded with a SMART-Mk sample barcode plus Illumina barcodes. TruSeq adapter sequences along with Illumina sample barcodes were introduced in two successive PCR steps. Sequencing of the TCR alpha and beta cDNA libraries was done on the Illumina HiSeq platform using custom primers. The paper's processing steps were these. Raw reads were processed with MiGEC to extract unique molecular identifiers, and MiXCR was used to determine CDR3 positions. For each individual, recombination models were inferred using an EM algorithm with the repgenHMM and IGoR tools. Shared clonotypes were analyzed with the tcR package in R, and sharing was normalized by the product of cloneset sizes. Out-of-frame nonproductive sequences were analyzed to study raw recombination free of thymic and clonal selection effects. The public reads were reprocessed in TCRdb via fastp at Q25 and MiXCR, keeping in-frame beta chains. For every CDR3 protein sequence, its rows merge into one entry that carries the most common genes and DNA. TCRdb assigned the V and J calls; the authors' analysis was not used. The sample profile shows under 350,000 distinct CDR3 sequences; 9.5% of them were found once. The ten largest clonotypes hold roughly 7% of the sample.

These data were also reused for a study on yellow fever vaccine responses in identical twins. As the second study states: According to the authors, the vaccine-induced T cell response in identical twins seemed to be partly convergent and partly specific to each individual. In identical twins, the study followed T cell clones that responded to the vaccine with precision.

The V gene is TRBV4-1 and the J gene is TRBJ2-2; the D segment cannot be called with confidence. The specimen sequenced was CD8+ T cells sorted from blood. The source of this sequence is a woman aged 18-29 years in good health. The CDR3 protein sequence reads: CASSHRLNTGELFF. The DNA sequence is as follows: TGCGCCAGCAGCCATAGATTGAACACCGGGGAGCTGTTTTTT.